The rows below give T cell receptor beta chains drawn from one sample of a study of post-analysis software for immune sequencing data. Each CDR3 protein is one row after TCRdb ran MiXCR on the PCR reads. The sample has hundreds of thousands of distinct CDR3 sequences; just under 30% are singletons. Source material: blood. The receptors shown here come from a girl aged 10 to 17 with multiple sclerosis. The CDR3 runs from the conserved cysteine through the conserved F or W. D genes are given only for firm matches. The listing skips clone size in some rows; elsewhere it reads once, few, many or a size class.

v_call,clone_size,d_call,j_call,cdr3_aa,cdr3_nt
TRBV3-1,few,.,TRBJ1-1,CASSQAAGRPEAFF,TGTGCCAGCAGCCAAGCCGCAGGGAGGCCTGAAGCTTTCTTT
TRBV5-6,few,.,TRBJ1-2,CASSLARVHGYTF,TGTGCCAGCAGCTTGGCCAGGGTCCATGGCTACACCTTC
TRBV12-3/TRBV12-4,.,.,TRBJ1-2,CASRPTTSALRGYTF,TGTGCCAGCAGGCCGACAACTTCAGCATTGCGGGGCTACACCTTC
TRBV15,.,TRBD2,TRBJ2-1,CATTQGGGGDNEQFF,TGTGCCACCACCCAGGGTGGGGGGGGAGACAATGAGCAGTTCTTC
TRBV4-1,.,TRBD2,TRBJ2-1,CASSPLAGDKVQFF,TGCGCCAGCAGCCCTCTAGCGGGGGATAAGGTGCAGTTCTTC
TRBV10-3,.,TRBD2,TRBJ2-3,CAISPGTSGRLGTDTQYF,TGTGCCATCAGCCCCGGGACTAGCGGGAGATTGGGCACAGATACGCAGTATTTT
TRBV20-1,.,TRBD2,TRBJ2-5,CSAARGGLETQYF,TGCAGTGCCGCCCGGGGGGGCCTGGAGACCCAGTACTTC
TRBV7-2,.,.,TRBJ2-7,CASSLGRQGGDEQYF,TGTGCCAGCAGCTTAGGGAGACAGGGCGGGGACGAGCAGTACTTC
TRBV27,.,TRBD2,TRBJ2-3,CASRSASGDRNTQYF,TGTGCCAGCAGGTCAGCTAGCGGGGACCGGAATACGCAGTATTTT
TRBV7-2,.,.,TRBJ2-7,CASSSGADLEQYF,TGTGCCAGCAGCTCCGGGGCCGATTTGGAGCAGTACTTC
TRBV25-1,.,TRBD1,TRBJ1-2,CASSSRSGQGALGYGYTF,TGTGCCAGCAGTTCCCGGTCGGGACAGGGGGCTCTTGGCTATGGCTACACCTTC
TRBV12-3/TRBV12-4,.,.,TRBJ1-1,CASSRAEAFF,TGTGCCAGCAGTAGAGCTGAAGCTTTCTTT
TRBV5-5,.,.,TRBJ1-5,CASSRTRGMEQPQHF,TGTGCCAGCAGCCGGACTCGGGGGATGGAACAGCCCCAGCATTTT
TRBV6-2/TRBV6-3,.,.,TRBJ2-5,CASSYSGTGGQETQYF,TGTGCCAGCAGTTACTCGGGGACTGGCGGTCAAGAGACCCAGTACTTC
TRBV7-2,many,.,TRBJ2-3,CASSAPGHLTHTQYF,TGTGCCAGCAGCGCCCCGGGACACCTCACACATACGCAGTATTTT
TRBV12-3/TRBV12-4,.,TRBD2,TRBJ2-7,CASSSGTSDPYEQYF,TGTGCCAGCAGTTCCGGGACTAGCGACCCCTACGAGCAGTACTTC
TRBV4-3,few,.,TRBJ2-1,CASSQEATGAYNEQFF,TGCGCCAGCAGCCAAGAAGCCACGGGGGCCTACAATGAGCAGTTCTTC
TRBV20-1,many,.,TRBJ1-2,CSARETGRGYGYTF,TGCAGTGCTAGAGAGACGGGCAGGGGCTATGGCTACACCTTC
TRBV5-1,.,TRBD1,TRBJ1-2,CAIKNRTGGHGYTF,TGCGCCATCAAAAACCGGACAGGGGGCCATGGCTACACCTTC
TRBV9,.,TRBD2,TRBJ2-7,CASSAGGGGGVHEQYF,TGTGCCAGCAGCGCCGGGGGGGGCGGTGGCGTTCACGAGCAGTACTTC
TRBV24-1,.,TRBD2,TRBJ2-5,CATSDLGLAGKLETQYF,TGTGCCACCAGTGATTTGGGGCTAGCGGGAAAGTTGGAGACCCAGTACTTC
TRBV4-1,many,.,TRBJ1-2,CASSQVGTTRYGYTF,TGCGCCAGCAGCCAAGTGGGCACTACAAGATATGGCTACACCTTC
TRBV6-5,.,.,TRBJ1-6,CASSFREDHSPLHF,TGTGCCAGCAGTTTTAGGGAGGATCATTCACCCCTCCACTTT
TRBV12-3/TRBV12-4,few,.,TRBJ2-3,CASSPSATDTQYF,TGTGCCAGCAGCCCCTCCGCCACAGATACGCAGTATTTT